This T cell receptor beta chain was observed in a study of OX40 agonist ivuxolimab in advanced cancers. For the study at large: Hepatocellular carcinoma, melanoma, renal cell or head and neck cancer was diagnosed in the dose-escalation patients. Checkpoint inhibitors had been given previously to 40% of patients. Overall study findings and caveats: On average, a greater number of expanded clones characterised CD8+ T cells relative to CD4+.

The data were produced by immunoSEQ multiplex PCR, yet TCRdb's version contains in-frame clones alone and is incomplete. Of around 60,000 clones listed, approximately 81% are singletons. With respect to this clone: Its specificity is unknown.

CDR3 length: 17 residues. Germline V gene lookup returns CDR1 SNHLY and CDR2 FYNNEI. The V end was cut by 6 bases, the J end by 6 bases, with 21 bases between. The material was CD4+ or CD8+ T cells sorted from blood, obtained in a trial of the OX40 agonist ivuxolimab. This clonotype was sampled from an adult with an advanced solid tumor such as melanoma, head and neck, liver or kidney cancer. This chain joins TRBV2 and TRBJ1-6; weak D call: TRBD1 (6 bases). CDR3 in DNA: TGTGCCAGCAGACATGCTCAGGGGTCGGTGGGTAATTCACCCCTCCACTTT. It is translated as CASRHAQGSVGNSPLHF.